This T cell receptor beta chain was sequenced in a study of cytomegalovirus exposure and HLA in healthy donors. Vbeta (60) and Jbeta (13) primers were used in the PCR. The repertoire was sequenced with immunoSEQ multiplex PCR; TCRdb's copy has only in-frame clones and lacks some. This table has some 200,000 clones, over 75% appearing once. Germline V gene lookup returns CDR1 MDHEN and CDR2 SYDVKM. This CDR3 is built from 17 residues. V lost 8 bases, J lost 1 base, and 24 bases lay in between. This clone has only one observation. Its target is unknown. Study results and limitations: The study reported that TCR beta sequences accurately predicted HLA-A and HLA-B alleles in most subjects.

Donors counted as nominally healthy when sampled, yet unrecorded immune exposures were likely. The chain recombines TRBV28 with TRBJ2-7; a weak D match, TRBD2 (5 bases). The clonotype was recovered from a girl aged 2 to 10 in good health and CMV-seronegative. Sequencing was done on a sample of PBMCs. CDR3 loop: CASGRRAVKLSSYEQYF. In nucleotides, the CDR3 is TGTGCCAGCGGTCGGCGGGCTGTGAAATTATCTTCCTACGAGCAGTACTTC.